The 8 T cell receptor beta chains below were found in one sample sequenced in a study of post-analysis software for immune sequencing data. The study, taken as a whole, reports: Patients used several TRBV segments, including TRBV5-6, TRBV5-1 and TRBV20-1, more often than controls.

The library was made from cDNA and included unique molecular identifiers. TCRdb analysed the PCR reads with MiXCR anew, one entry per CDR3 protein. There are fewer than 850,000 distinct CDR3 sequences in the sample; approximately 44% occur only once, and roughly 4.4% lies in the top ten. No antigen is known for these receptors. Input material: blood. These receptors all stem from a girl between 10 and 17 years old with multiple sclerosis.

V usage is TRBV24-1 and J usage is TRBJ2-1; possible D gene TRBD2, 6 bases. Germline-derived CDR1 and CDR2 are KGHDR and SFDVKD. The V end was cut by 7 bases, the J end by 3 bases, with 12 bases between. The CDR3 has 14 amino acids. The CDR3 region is CATRDSGLYNEQFF. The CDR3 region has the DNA TGTGCCACCAGAGATAGCGGCCTCTACAATGAGCAGTTCTTC.

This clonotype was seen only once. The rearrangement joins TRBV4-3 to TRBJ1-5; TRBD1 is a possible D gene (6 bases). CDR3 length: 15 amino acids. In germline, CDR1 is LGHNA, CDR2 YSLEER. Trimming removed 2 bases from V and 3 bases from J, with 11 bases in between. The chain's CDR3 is CASSQQGQPNQPQHF. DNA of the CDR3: TGCGCCAGCAGCCAACAAGGACAGCCCAATCAGCCCCAGCATTTT.

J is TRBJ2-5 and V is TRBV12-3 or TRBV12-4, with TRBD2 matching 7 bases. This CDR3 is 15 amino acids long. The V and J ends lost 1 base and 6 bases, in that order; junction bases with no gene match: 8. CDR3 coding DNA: TGTGCCAGCAGTTTAGGTCTGGGCGGGAGACAGACCCAGTACTTC. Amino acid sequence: CASSLGLGGRQTQYF.

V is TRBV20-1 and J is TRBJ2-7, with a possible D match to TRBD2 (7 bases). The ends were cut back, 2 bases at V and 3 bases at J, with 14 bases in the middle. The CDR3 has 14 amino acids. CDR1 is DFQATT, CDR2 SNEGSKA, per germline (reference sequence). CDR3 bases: TGCAGTGCTAGACTAGCGGAAGGGGGCTACGAGCAGTACTTC. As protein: CSARLAEGGYEQYF.

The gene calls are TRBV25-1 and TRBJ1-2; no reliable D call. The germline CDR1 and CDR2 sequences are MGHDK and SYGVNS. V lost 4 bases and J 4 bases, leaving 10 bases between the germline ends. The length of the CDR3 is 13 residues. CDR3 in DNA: TGTGCCAGCAGTGGCCGACATTTCTATGGCTACACCTTC. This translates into CASSGRHFYGYTF.

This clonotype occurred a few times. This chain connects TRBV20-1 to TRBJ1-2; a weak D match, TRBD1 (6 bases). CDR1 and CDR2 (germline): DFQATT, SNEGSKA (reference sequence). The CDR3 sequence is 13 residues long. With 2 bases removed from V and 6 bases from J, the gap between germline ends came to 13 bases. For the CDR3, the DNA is TGCAGTGCTAGACAGGGGTTTACGGATGGCTACACCTTC. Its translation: CSARQGFTDGYTF.

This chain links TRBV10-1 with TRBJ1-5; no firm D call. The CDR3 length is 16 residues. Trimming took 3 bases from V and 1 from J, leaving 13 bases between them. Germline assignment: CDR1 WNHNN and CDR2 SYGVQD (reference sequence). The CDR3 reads CASSERRTQSNQPQHF. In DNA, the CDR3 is TGCGCCAGCAGTGAAAGGCGGACCCAAAGCAATCAGCCCCAGCATTTT.

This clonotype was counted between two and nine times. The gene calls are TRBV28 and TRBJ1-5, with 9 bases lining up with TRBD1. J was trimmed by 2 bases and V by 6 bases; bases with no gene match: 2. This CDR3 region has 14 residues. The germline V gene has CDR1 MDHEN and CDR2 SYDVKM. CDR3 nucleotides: TGTGCCAGCAGGGGGGACAGGGGCAATCAGCCCCAGCATTTT. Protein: CASRGDRGNQPQHF.